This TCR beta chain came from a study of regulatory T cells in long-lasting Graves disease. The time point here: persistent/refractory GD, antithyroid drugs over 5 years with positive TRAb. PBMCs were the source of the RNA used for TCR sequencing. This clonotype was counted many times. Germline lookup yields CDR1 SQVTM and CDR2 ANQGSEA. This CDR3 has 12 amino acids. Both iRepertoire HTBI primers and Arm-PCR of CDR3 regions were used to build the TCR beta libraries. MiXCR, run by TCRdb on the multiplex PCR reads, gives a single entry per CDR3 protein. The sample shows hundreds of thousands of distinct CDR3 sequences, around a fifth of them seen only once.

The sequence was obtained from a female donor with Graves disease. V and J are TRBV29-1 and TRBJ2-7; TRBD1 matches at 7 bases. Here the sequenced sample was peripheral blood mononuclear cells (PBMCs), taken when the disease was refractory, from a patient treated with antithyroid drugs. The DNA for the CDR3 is TGCAGTGCTAGACAGGGATCCTACGAGCAGTACTTC. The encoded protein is CSARQGSYEQYF.